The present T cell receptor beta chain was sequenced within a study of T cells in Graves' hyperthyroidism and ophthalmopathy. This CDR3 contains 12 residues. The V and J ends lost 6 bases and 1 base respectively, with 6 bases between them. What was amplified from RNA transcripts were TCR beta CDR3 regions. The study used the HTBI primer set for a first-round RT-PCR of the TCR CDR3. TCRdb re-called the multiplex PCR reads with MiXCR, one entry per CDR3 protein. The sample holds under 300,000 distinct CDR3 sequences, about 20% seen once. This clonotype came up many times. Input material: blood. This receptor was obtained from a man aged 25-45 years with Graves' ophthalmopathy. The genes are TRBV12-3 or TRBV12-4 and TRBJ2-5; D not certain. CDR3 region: CASSRAQETQYF. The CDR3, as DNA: TGTGCCAGCAGCCGTGCCCAAGAGACCCAGTACTTC.